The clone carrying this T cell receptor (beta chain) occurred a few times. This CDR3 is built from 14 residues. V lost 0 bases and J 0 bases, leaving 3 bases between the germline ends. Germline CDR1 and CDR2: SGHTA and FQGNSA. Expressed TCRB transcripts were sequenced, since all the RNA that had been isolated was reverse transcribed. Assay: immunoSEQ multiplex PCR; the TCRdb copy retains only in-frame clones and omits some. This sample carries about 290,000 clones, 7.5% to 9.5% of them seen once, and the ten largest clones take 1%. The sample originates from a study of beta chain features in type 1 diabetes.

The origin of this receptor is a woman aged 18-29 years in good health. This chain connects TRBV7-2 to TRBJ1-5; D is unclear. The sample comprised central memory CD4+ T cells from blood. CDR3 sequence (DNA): TGTGCCAGCAGCTTAGCAGATAGCAATCAGCCCCAGCATTTT. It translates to CASSLADSNQPQHF.